Each of the 11 T cell receptor beta chains below was sequenced from the same sample in a study of human T cells and chemical hapten exposure. One entry per CDR3 protein, called by TCRdb with MiXCR from the RACE reads. In the table there are about 190,000 distinct CDR3 sequences, 24% of which are singletons. The time point was: patch test 3, about 24 weeks after DPC sensitization. Treatment defined: therapeutic diphenylcyclopropenone sensitization with weekly scalp DPC. The sample consisted of whole blood, taken in connection with sensitization to the hapten diphenylcyclopropenone (DPC). The receptors originated from a woman in her 40s with alopecia areata. Some clones in this sample may be carry-over from other donors' samples.

In its sample, this clonotype was seen a few times. The chain couples TRBV9 to TRBJ2-7, with D perhaps matching TRBD1 or TRBD2 (5 bases each). Trimming removed 4 bases from V and 2 bases from J, with 13 bases in between. CDR3 length equals 14 residues. Germline values: CDR1 SGDLS, CDR2 YYNGEE. The CDR3 DNA follows: TGTGCCAGCAGCCCCCGGGACCGCGCCTACGAGCAGTACTTC. It translates to CASSPRDRAYEQYF.

V is TRBV2 and J is TRBJ1-1; TRBD1 matches 8 bases. In germline, CDR1 is SNHLY, CDR2 FYNNEI. V trimming: 8 bases; J trimming: 5 bases; junction bases outside the gene matches: 7. The CDR3 runs to 13 residues. The CDR3 nucleotides are TGTGCCAGCGGACAGGGACCGGGAACTGAAGCTTTCTTT. Translating gives CASGQGPGTEAFF.

V and J are TRBV6-5 and TRBJ2-1; perhaps TRBD2 as D (6 bases). CDR1 and CDR2 (germline): MNHEY, SVGAGI. This CDR3 comprises 15 residues. Trimming left V 5 bases short and J 4 bases short, with 15 bases between. In DNA form, the CDR3 reads TGTGCCAGCAGTCCTACTCCGGGACTTTACAATGAGCAGTTCTTC. Its protein is CASSPTPGLYNEQFF.

The J gene is TRBJ2-5, the V gene TRBV4-1, with 7 bases that match TRBD2. The CDR3 loop spans 15 amino acids. Per the germline V gene, CDR1 is MGHRA and CDR2 is YSYEKL. Trimming took 4 bases from V and 4 from J; bases not matched to a gene: 9. CDR3 nucleotide sequence: TGCGCCAGCAGCCGGGAGGGCCTAGGAGGAGAGACCCAGTACTTC. Translated: CASSREGLGGETQYF.

The chain carries TRBV7-2 and TRBJ1-2; 7 bases align to TRBD1. Germline trimming cut 5 bases from V and 4 bases from J; bases unmatched to any gene: 10. The CDR3 totals 15 residues. CDR1 is SGHTA and CDR2 is FQGNSA in the germline V gene. In DNA form, the CDR3 reads TGTGCCAGCAGCGCTGCTTCGACAGGGTCCTATGGCTACACCTTC. The encoded protein is CASSAASTGSYGYTF.

This sequence joins TRBV6-5 and TRBJ2-3; D possibly corresponds to TRBD2 (7 bases). The CDR3 consists of 15 residues. The V gene's germline CDR1 is MNHEY and CDR2 SVGAGI. Deletions cut 7 bases from V and 1 base from J, with 15 bases between. For the CDR3, the DNA is TGTGCCAGCAAGGGGGTTGCGGGAGGCACAGATACGCAGTATTTT. It translates to CASKGVAGGTDTQYF.

With regard to this clonotype: One junction end does not reproduce the germline sequence, and a read error may be involved. The J gene is TRBJ1-4, the V gene TRBV12-3 or TRBV12-4; the match to TRBD1 covers 9 bases. The CDR3 extends over 14 amino acids. CDR3 DNA sequence: TGTGCCAGCAGTTGGACAGGGGAAAATGAAAAACTGTTCTTT. This sequence encodes CASSWTGENEKLFF.

The chain joins TRBV28 to TRBJ2-2; D unresolved. The germline V gene has CDR1 MDHEN and CDR2 SYDVKM. The CDR3 spans 15 residues. V was cut by 4 bases and J by 2 bases, with 11 bases left in between. CDR3 protein: CASSSPATNTGELFF. The CDR3 bases are TGTGCCAGCAGTTCACCGGCAACCAACACCGGGGAGCTGTTTTTT.

This clonotype was counted between two and nine times. CDR3 DNA: TGTGCCAGCAGCCGAACCGGGACGTATGGCTACACCTTC. It is translated as CASSRTGTYGYTF. The rearrangement joins TRBV28 to TRBJ1-2, with D possibly TRBD1 on 5 matching bases. V was clipped by 6 bases and J by 5 bases, with 13 bases between them. The CDR3 has 13 residues. Germline lookup yields CDR1 MDHEN and CDR2 SYDVKM.

The chain links TRBV7-9 to TRBJ1-1, with TRBD1 as a possible D gene (5 bases). Germline V gene data show CDR1 as SEHNR and CDR2 as FQNEAQ (reference sequence). V dropped 5 bases and J dropped 7 bases, with 20 bases sitting between them. CDR3 length: 15 residues. Written as DNA, the CDR3 is TGTGCCAGCAGCCATGGGGCACCGGAGACACATGAAGCTTTCTTT. Its translation: CASSHGAPETHEAFF.

V usage is TRBV24-1 and J usage is TRBJ2-1; D is unclear. Trimming took 3 bases from V and 1 from J, leaving 6 bases between them. The germline CDR1 and CDR2 sequences are KGHDR and SFDVKD. CDR3 size: 14 residues. The CDR3 DNA follows: TGTGCCACCAGTGATGGCGGATCCTACAATGAGCAGTTCTTC. Encoded protein: CATSDGGSYNEQFF.